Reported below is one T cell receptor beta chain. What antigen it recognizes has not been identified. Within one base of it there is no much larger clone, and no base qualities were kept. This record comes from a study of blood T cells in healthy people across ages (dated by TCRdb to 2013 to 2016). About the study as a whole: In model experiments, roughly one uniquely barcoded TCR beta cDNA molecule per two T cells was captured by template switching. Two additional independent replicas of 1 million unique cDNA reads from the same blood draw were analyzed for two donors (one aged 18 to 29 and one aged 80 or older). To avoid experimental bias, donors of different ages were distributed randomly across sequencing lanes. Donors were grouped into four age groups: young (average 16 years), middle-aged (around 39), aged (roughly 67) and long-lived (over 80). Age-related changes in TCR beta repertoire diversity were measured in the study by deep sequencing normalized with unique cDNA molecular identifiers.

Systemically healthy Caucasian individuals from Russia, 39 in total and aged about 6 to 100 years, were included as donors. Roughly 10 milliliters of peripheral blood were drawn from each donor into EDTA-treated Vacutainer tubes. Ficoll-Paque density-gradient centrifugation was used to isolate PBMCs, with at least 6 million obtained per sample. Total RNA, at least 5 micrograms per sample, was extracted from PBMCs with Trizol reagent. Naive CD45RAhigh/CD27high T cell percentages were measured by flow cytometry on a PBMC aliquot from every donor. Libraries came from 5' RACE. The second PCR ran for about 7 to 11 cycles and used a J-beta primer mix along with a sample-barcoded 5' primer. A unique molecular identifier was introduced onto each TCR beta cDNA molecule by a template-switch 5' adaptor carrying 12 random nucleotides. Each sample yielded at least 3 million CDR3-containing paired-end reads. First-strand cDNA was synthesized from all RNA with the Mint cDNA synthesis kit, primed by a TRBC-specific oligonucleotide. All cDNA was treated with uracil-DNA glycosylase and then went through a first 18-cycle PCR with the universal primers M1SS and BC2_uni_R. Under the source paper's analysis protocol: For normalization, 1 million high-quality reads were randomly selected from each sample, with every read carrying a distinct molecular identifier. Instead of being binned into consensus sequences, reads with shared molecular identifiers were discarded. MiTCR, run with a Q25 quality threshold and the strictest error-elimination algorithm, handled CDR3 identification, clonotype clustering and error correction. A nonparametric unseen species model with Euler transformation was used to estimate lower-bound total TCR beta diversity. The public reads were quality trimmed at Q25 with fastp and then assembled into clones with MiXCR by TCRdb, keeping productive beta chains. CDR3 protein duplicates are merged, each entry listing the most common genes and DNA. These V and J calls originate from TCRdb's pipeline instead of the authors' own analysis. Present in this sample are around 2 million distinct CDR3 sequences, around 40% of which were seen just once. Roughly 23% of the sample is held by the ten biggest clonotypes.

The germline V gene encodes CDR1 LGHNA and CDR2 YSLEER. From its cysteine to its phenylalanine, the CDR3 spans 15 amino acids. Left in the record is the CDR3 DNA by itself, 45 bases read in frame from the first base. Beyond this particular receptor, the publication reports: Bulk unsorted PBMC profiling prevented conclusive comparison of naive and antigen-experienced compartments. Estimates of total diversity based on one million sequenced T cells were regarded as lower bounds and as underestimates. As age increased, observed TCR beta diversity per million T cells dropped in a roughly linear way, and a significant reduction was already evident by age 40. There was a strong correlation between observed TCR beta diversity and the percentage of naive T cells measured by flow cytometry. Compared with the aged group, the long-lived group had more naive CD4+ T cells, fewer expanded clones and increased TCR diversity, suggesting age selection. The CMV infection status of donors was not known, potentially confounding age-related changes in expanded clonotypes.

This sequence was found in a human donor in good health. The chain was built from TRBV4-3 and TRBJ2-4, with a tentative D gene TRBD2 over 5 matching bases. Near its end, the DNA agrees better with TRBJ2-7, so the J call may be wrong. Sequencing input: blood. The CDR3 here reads CASSQDRTQSYEQYF. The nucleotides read TGCGCCAGCAGCCAAGACCGGACTCAATCCTACGAGCAGTACTTC.